This entry describes one TCR beta chain. The clone's antigen remains unknown. One base away there is no much larger clone; base qualities are not given. The library relied on RT-PCR. The sequencing machine was an Illumina HiSeq 2500. The public reads were reanalyzed by TCRdb: fastp trimming at Q25, MiXCR alignment, in-frame beta chains only. Here each entry gathers all rows of one CDR3 protein and keeps the most common genes and DNA. The sample table lists fewer than 750,000 distinct CDR3 sequences, less than 15% of them with a count of one. Around 10% of the sample lies in the top ten. V is reduced by 3 bases and J by 0 bases, leaving a spacing of 10 bases between them. In the germline V gene, CDR1 corresponds to SQVTM and CDR2 to ANQGSEA. The CDR3 sequence holds 14 residues, the cysteine and phenylalanine included. The entry retains the CDR3 DNA only, 42 bases that are in frame from base 1. This entry belongs to a study of response to subunit inactivated influenza vaccine (dated by TCRdb to the late 2010s). Study-level background: To follow how T cells responded to a trivalent subunit inactivated influenza vaccine, the researchers relied on deep quantitative profiling of the T cell receptor repertoire.

Broad study findings and their caveats: It was suggested by the authors that each seasonal influenza vaccination may recruit only a limited number of new T cells.

Material: PBMCs from blood, obtained about 13 days after vaccination. This receptor was obtained from a man in his forties or fifties who received an inactivated influenza vaccine. Donor details come from another sample of the same person, matched by shared clones. The V gene is TRBV29-1 and the J gene is TRBJ2-3; the D gene is perhaps TRBD1, from 6 matching bases. The CDR3 region has the sequence CSVDQGISTDTQYF. DNA sequence: TGCAGCGTTGATCAGGGGATTAGCACAGATACGCAGTATTTT.